This T cell receptor (beta chain) emerged from a study of control samples from healthy donors and cancer patients (dated by TCRdb to the early 2020s). A note on this clone: Its target antigen remains unknown. Per-base quality was not reported, and no clone a single base away is much larger than it.

The method behind the library was the immunoSEQ multiplex PCR assay. TCRdb mirrors the immuneACCESS table, restricted to in-frame sequences. Some clones are absent from its copies; in checked studies, under half trace to an unresolved V gene, and the reason for the others is unknown. The sample includes more than 100,000 clones, with about 91% observed a single time. More than 6.5% of the sample comes from the top ten. As encoded in the germline V gene, CDR1 is MNHEY while CDR2 is SVGAGI. There are 14 amino acids in the CDR3, from cysteine to phenylalanine inclusive. The CDR3 DNA has 42 bases and is translated from base 1. Compared with germline, V lacks 4 bases and J lacks 3 bases; bases without a gene match: 5.

The sequencing input was blood. The sequence is built from TRBV6-5 and TRBJ1-1; a stretch of 7 junction bases matches TRBD1. This receptor was identified in a young man in good health. CDR3 sequence: CASSSQGSDTEAFF. The nucleotide sequence is TGTGCCAGCAGTTCACAGGGGAGTGACACTGAAGCTTTCTTT.